The rows below give T cell receptor beta chains drawn from one sample of a study of long-term antiretroviral therapy in people with HIV. Libraries were prepared by immunoSEQ multiplex PCR; TCRdb keeps only in-frame clonotypes and omits some of them. This sample carries tens of thousands of clones, 80% to 90% of them seen once, and the ten largest clones take roughly 8.6%. The sample was unsorted PBMCs, taken 0.4 years before starting antiretroviral therapy. The source is a man aged 18 to 29 with HIV. Both conserved end residues are part of each CDR3. D genes are given only for firm matches. Rows give clone size only sometimes, using once, few, many, or a class for an expanded clone.

D gene	V gene	J gene	clone size	CDR3 DNA	CDR3 protein
.	TRBV11-2	TRBJ2-7	.	TGTGCCAGCAGCTTAGGCGCCTACCCGGAGCAGTACTTC	CASSLGAYPEQYF
.	TRBV6-5	TRBJ1-1	.	TGTGCCAGCGGCAACATTGGGCTAAACACTGAAGCTTTCTTT	CASGNIGLNTEAFF
TRBD1	TRBV7-2	TRBJ2-1	.	TGTGCCAGCAGCTTAGCGCTCCGACAGGGAAGCTACAATGAGCAGTTCTTC	CASSLALRQGSYNEQFF
.	TRBV20-1	TRBJ2-7	few	TGCAGTGCCCCCCGGGGGAGCGAGCAGTACTTC	CSAPRGSEQYF
TRBD2	TRBV6-1	TRBJ2-5	once	TGTGCCAGCAGCCCCCAGCGGGGGGACCAAGAGACCCAGTACTTC	CASSPQRGDQETQYF
.	TRBV5-1	TRBJ2-3	.	TGCGCCAGCAGCTTGCGGGTTGGGACAGATACGCAGTATTTT	CASSLRVGTDTQYF
.	TRBV28	TRBJ2-7	.	TGTGCCAGCAGTGGACAGAAGTACGAGCAGTACTTC	CASSGQKYEQYF
TRBD2	TRBV28	TRBJ2-1	.	TGTGCCAGCAAGGGGAGACTAGCGGGACGCTACTCCTACAATGAGCAGTTCTTC	CASKGRLAGRYSYNEQFF
.	TRBV5-5	TRBJ2-7	few	TGTGCCAGCAGCCTTGACAGCCCCTACGAGCAGTACTTC	CASSLDSPYEQYF
TRBD1	TRBV6-1	TRBJ1-4	.	TGTGCCAGCAGTGGTTACAGGGGAAGGGAAAAACTGTTTTTT	CASSGYRGREKLFF
.	TRBV28	TRBJ2-1	.	TGTGCCAGCAGTGAACCCCTAGCGTCTGGGCAGTTCTTC	CASSEPLASGQFF
TRBD1	TRBV11-2	TRBJ2-7	.	TGTGCCAGCAGCTTAGAGGCACGGACAGGGGCGACCTACGAGCAGTACTTC	CASSLEARTGATYEQYF
TRBD2	TRBV7-3	TRBJ2-3	.	TGTGCCAGCAGCTTATGGCCGGGTAGCGGGAGTGTCTACGATACGCAGTATTTT	CASSLWPGSGSVYDTQYF
TRBD2	TRBV4-1	TRBJ2-7	few	TGCGCCAGCAGCCGAACCGGGACTAGCTTTCCCTACGAGCAGTACTTC	CASSRTGTSFPYEQYF
TRBD2	TRBV7-8	TRBJ2-7	few	TGTGCCAGCAGCTTGGGACTAGCGGGACTGCCCGGGAGGGAGCAGTACTTC	CASSLGLAGLPGREQYF
.	TRBV16	TRBJ1-5	.	TGTGCCAGCGGGGGGGGGAATCAGCCCCAGCATTTT	CASGGGNQPQHF
TRBD2	TRBV27	TRBJ2-1	.	TGTGCCAGCAGTTGGAATCGGGAGGGCCGCTATGAGCAGTTCTTC	CASSWNREGRYEQFF
.	TRBV6-6	TRBJ2-4	once	TGTGCCAGCAGTCTTACCGGGGAGGCCAAAAACATTCAGTACTTC	CASSLTGEAKNIQYF
TRBD1	TRBV7-2	TRBJ2-5	.	TGTGCCAGCAGCTCGATGGGACAGCGACAAGAGACCCAGTACTTC	CASSSMGQRQETQYF
TRBD1	TRBV5-1	TRBJ2-3	once	TGCGCCAGCATGACACAGGGGTTAGATACGCAGTATTTT	CASMTQGLDTQYF
.	TRBV27	TRBJ1-2	.	TGTGCCAGCAGTTTAACCCCGGACATTCCCACTGGCTACACCTTC	CASSLTPDIPTGYTF
.	TRBV20-1	TRBJ2-3	.	TGCAGTTCCCTCACTGGGGATACGCAGTATTTT	CSSLTGDTQYF
.	TRBV5-5	TRBJ2-7	.	TGTGCCAGCAGCTTACAGGGCTCCTACGAGCAGTACTTC	CASSLQGSYEQYF
TRBD1	TRBV14	TRBJ2-7	.	TGTGCCAGCAGCCCGACAGGGCAAGAAGAGCAGTACTTC	CASSPTGQEEQYF
TRBD1	TRBV7-2	TRBJ1-2	.	TGTGCCAGCAGCTTTCGACAGGGAAGGGACGGCTACACCTTC	CASSFRQGRDGYTF
.	TRBV6-5	TRBJ1-1	.	TGTGCCAGCTTCGAAGGTAACACTGAAGCTTTCTTT	CASFEGNTEAFF
TRBD2	TRBV27	TRBJ2-7	.	TGTGCCAGCAGTCACGGACTAGCGGCTCCCTACGAGCAGTACTTC	CASSHGLAAPYEQYF
TRBD1	TRBV18	TRBJ2-7	.	TGTGCCAGCTCACTCAGGACAGGGTCCCACGAGCAGTACTTC	CASSLRTGSHEQYF
.	TRBV9	TRBJ1-1	.	TGTGCCAGCGCAAAAGGGGCGGTAGACACTGAAGCTTTCTTT	CASAKGAVDTEAFF
.	TRBV2	TRBJ2-6	.	TGTGCCAGCAGTGTTGACGCCAACGTCCTGACTTTC	CASSVDANVLTF
.	TRBV29-1	TRBJ2-7	.	TGCAGCGTTGGAAGTTACGAGCAGTACTTC	CSVGSYEQYF
.	TRBV19	TRBJ1-1	.	TGTGCCAGTAGCTACTGGGGGGGGGACACTGAAGCTTTCTTT	CASSYWGGDTEAFF